This TCR beta chain was sequenced in a study of CD8 T cells in ankylosing spondylitis. In regard to this clonotype: Its antigen remains unknown.

General study results and limits: Earlier studies detected some motif variants in reactive arthritis synovial fluid and blood. Disease-associated clones were reportedly significantly overrepresented in matched ankylosing spondylitis synovial fluid. In peripheral blood, disease-linked CD8+ clones occurred at relatively low frequencies. Within ankylosing spondylitis blood, a TCR beta motif made up of eight or nine highly homologous variants appeared to be characteristic.

This CDR3 region has 15 residues. Germline V gene sequence: CDR1 SGDLS, CDR2 YYNGEE. Trimming removed 0 bases at V and 7 bases at J, with 14 bases between. 5'-RACE, quantitative and with molecular barcodes, yielded the TCR beta libraries. Each CDR3 protein gets one entry after TCRdb re-called the 5' RACE reads with MiXCR. The table has about 330,000 distinct CDR3 sequences, under 8.5% seen once. Sequenced sample: blood, either unsorted or a sorted T cell fraction (not recorded which). The V call is TRBV9, the J call TRBJ2-1; weak D call: TRBD2 (6 bases). The sequence derives from a male donor with ankylosing spondylitis. The CDR3 protein is CASSVDTSPGNEQFF. The DNA of the CDR3 is TGTGCCAGCAGCGTAGACACTAGCCCTGGGAATGAGCAGTTCTTC. Together with reference TRBV9 and TRBJ2-1, the CDR3 gives the full variable domain: DSGVTQTPKHLITATGQRVTLRCSPRSGDLSVYWYQQSLDQGLQFLIQYYNGEERAKGNILERFSAQQFPDLHSELNLSSLELGDSALYFCASSVDTSPGNEQFFGPGTRLTVL.